The 28 T cell receptor beta chains in this list originate from one sample, sequenced in a study of T cells in tuberculosis. The assay was immunoSEQ multiplex PCR, and TCRdb's table has in-frame clones only and misses some. Here the sample spans about 20,000 clones, approximately 92% being singletons. The sequenced sample consisted of PBMCs. Source of these receptors: a donor under 30 with latent tuberculosis or without tuberculosis infection.

This chain connects TRBV5-1 to TRBJ2-1, with D maybe TRBD2 (5 bases). The CDR3 length is 14 residues. Germline-derived CDR1 and CDR2 are SGHRS and YFSETQ. With 0 bases removed from V and 4 bases from J, the gap between germline ends came to 8 bases. The chain's CDR3 is CASSLGGDYNEQFF. CDR3 coding DNA: TGCGCCAGCAGCTTGGGGGGAGATTACAATGAGCAGTTCTTC.

The chain combines TRBV11-3 with TRBJ2-2; a weak D match, TRBD1 (6 bases). Germline loops: CDR1 SGHNT, CDR2 YENEEA. CDR3 length: 16 residues. Trimming removed 5 bases at V and 6 bases at J, with 19 bases between. The CDR3 nucleotides are TGTGCCAGCAGCCCCCTGGTTGGGGGCAGGGCCGGGGAGCTGTTTTTT. It codes for CASSPLVGGRAGELFF.

The V call is TRBV6-4, the J call TRBJ1-2, with unresolved D. CDR3 size: 16 residues. Trimming left V 4 bases short and J 4 bases short, with 19 bases between. Germline lookup yields CDR1 MRHNA and CDR2 SNTAGT. CDR3 DNA sequence: TGTGCCAGCAGTGTTCGAGCGGACCCCGATAGCTATGGCTACACCTTC. Protein product: CASSVRADPDSYGYTF.

The chain couples TRBV2 to TRBJ1-2, with unresolved D. Germline values: CDR1 SNHLY, CDR2 FYNNEI. The germline V and J ends were trimmed by 4 bases and 8 bases, with 5 bases remaining between them. This CDR3 contains 10 residues. CDR3 protein: CASSVSGYTF. As DNA, the CDR3 is TGTGCCAGCAGTGTCTCCGGCTACACCTTC.

This clone was seen a few times. J is TRBJ2-3 and V is TRBV5-4, with D uncertain. The germline CDR1 and CDR2 sequences are SGHNT and YYREEE (reference sequence). Trimming pared 4 bases from V and 2 bases from J, leaving 5 bases between. The CDR3 runs 12 residues. The CDR3 DNA is TGTGCCAGCAGCCCTAACACAGATACGCAGTATTTT. Residues: CASSPNTDTQYF.

The CDR3 coding sequence is TGTGCCACCAGCAGAGGAGATAATGAAAAACTGTTTTTT. It translates to CATSRGDNEKLFF. The chain links TRBV15 to TRBJ1-4; D gene ambiguous. V lost 1 base and J lost 4, with 4 bases in between. CDR1 and CDR2 from the germline V gene are LNHNV and YYDKDF (reference sequence). The CDR3 runs to 13 residues.

This clone was recorded once. This chain connects TRBV5-6 to TRBJ1-4; 8 nucleotides agree with TRBD1. V lost 1 base to trimming and J lost 4 bases; unmatched junction nucleotides: 6. The CDR3 length is 16 residues. CDR1 SGHDT and CDR2 YYEEEE come from the germline V gene. Here the CDR3 reads CASSLSQGQVNEKLFF. In nucleotides, the CDR3 is TGTGCCAGCAGCTTGTCCCAGGGACAGGTTAATGAAAAACTGTTTTTT.

The chain couples TRBV6-5 to TRBJ1-6; no clear D gene. The CDR3 consists of 13 residues. Germline values: CDR1 MNHEY, CDR2 SVGAGI. V was shortened by 2 bases and J by 10 bases, with 9 bases between the two germline ends. Here the CDR3 reads CASSYRERSPLHF. Here the CDR3 DNA reads TGTGCCAGCAGTTACAGGGAGCGGTCACCCCTCCACTTT.

This clone was observed once. The chain has TRBV5-1 and TRBJ1-6, with D uncertain. CDR1 and CDR2 (germline): SGHRS, YFSETQ. With 0 bases removed from V and 4 bases from J, the gap between germline ends came to 14 bases. This CDR3 is 17 amino acids long. The chain's CDR3 is CASSLAGIQEYNSPLHF. DNA for the CDR3: TGCGCCAGCAGCTTGGCAGGAATCCAAGAGTATAATTCACCCCTCCACTTT. The full variable domain, its missing parts supplied by reference TRBV5-1 and TRBJ1-6, is KAGVTQTPRYLIKTRGQQVTLSCSPISGHRSVSWYQQTPGQGLQFLFEYFSETQRNKGNFPGRFSGRQFSNSRSEMNVSTLELGDSALYLCASSLAGIQEYNSPLHFGNGTRLTVT.

The chain employs TRBV1 and TRBJ1-1; the D call TRBD1 from the table was never checked on the DNA. TRBV1 has pseudogene status. CDR3 length: 17 amino acids. In DNA, the CDR3 is TGCACCAGCAGCCTACCCGCTCTCCAGGGGCGGAACACTGAAGCTTTCTTT. It is translated as CTSSLPALQGRNTEAFF.

The chain uses TRBV27 and TRBJ1-2, with D uncertain. Trimming pared 5 bases from V and 1 base from J, leaving 14 bases between. The CDR3 loop spans 15 amino acids. CDR1 and CDR2 from the germline V gene are MNHEY and SMNVEV (reference sequence). The CDR3 sequence is CASSLFGQLNYGYTF. The CDR3 DNA sequence: TGTGCCAGCAGTCTCTTTGGGCAACTTAACTATGGCTACACCTTC.

The rearrangement links TRBV5-1 to TRBJ2-5; 7 nucleotides align to TRBD1. CDR1 and CDR2 from the germline V gene are SGHRS and YFSETQ. Germline trimming cut 4 bases from V and 4 bases from J; bases unmatched to any gene: 4. The CDR3 spans 13 residues. CDR3 loop: CASSGGQSETQYF. DNA for the CDR3: TGCGCCAGCAGCGGGGGACAGTCAGAGACCCAGTACTTC.

The CDR3 region has the DNA TGTGCCAGCATCCGGCGCTGGGGGCACAATGAGCAGTTCTTC. Translating gives CASIRRWGHNEQFF. V gene TRBV7-8 combines with J gene TRBJ2-1; a possible D gene is TRBD1 (6 bases). The germline V gene encodes CDR1 SGHVS and CDR2 FQNEAQ. The CDR3 consists of 14 residues. V was shortened by 7 bases and J by 5 bases, with 15 bases between the two germline ends.

The V call is TRBV7-2, the J call TRBJ1-5, with 10 bases fitting TRBD1. J was trimmed by 7 bases and V by 5 bases; bases with no gene match: 8. The CDR3 covers 15 residues. Germline V lookup: CDR1 SGHTA, CDR2 FQGNSA. The CDR3 sequence: CASSANGDRGQPQHF. In nucleotides, the CDR3 is TGTGCCAGCAGCGCCAATGGGGACAGGGGACAGCCCCAGCATTTT.

This rearrangement joins TRBV5-1 to TRBJ1-1, with 9 positions matching TRBD1. V lost 6 bases and J lost 6; bases outside the gene matches: 12. This CDR3 has 15 residues. Looked up from germline, CDR1 is SGHRS and CDR2 is YFSETQ. Here the CDR3 reads CASKSGTGSWAEAFF. DNA of the CDR3: TGCGCCAGCAAATCCGGGACAGGGAGTTGGGCTGAAGCTTTCTTT. Together with reference TRBV5-1 and TRBJ1-1, the CDR3 gives the full variable domain: KAGVTQTPRYLIKTRGQQVTLSCSPISGHRSVSWYQQTPGQGLQFLFEYFSETQRNKGNFPGRFSGRQFSNSRSEMNVSTLELGDSALYLCASKSGTGSWAEAFFGQGTRLTVV.

This rearrangement joins TRBV10-2 to TRBJ1-1; D possibly corresponds to TRBD1 (6 bases). This CDR3 is built from 15 residues. Germline CDR1 and CDR2: WSHSY and SAAADI. Between the trimmed V and J ends, which lost 2 bases and 4 bases, there was a span of 14 bases. CDR3 in amino acids: CASSELGAEGTEAFF. In DNA form, the CDR3 reads TGCGCCAGCAGTGAGCTGGGGGCGGAAGGCACTGAAGCTTTCTTT.

The gene calls are TRBV4-1 and TRBJ2-7; TRBD2 agrees at 13 bases. With V trimmed by 6 bases and J by 5 bases, 7 bases remained unmatched. CDR3 size: 15 residues. CDR1 is MGHRA, CDR2 YSYEKL, per germline. In DNA, the CDR3 is TGCGCCAGCAGGCTGGGACTAGCGGGGAACAACGAGCAGTACTTC. Its protein is CASRLGLAGNNEQYF.

The chain employs TRBV19 and TRBJ1-1, with unresolved D. CDR1 is LNHDA and CDR2 is SQIVND in the germline V gene (reference sequence). Trimming stripped 3 bases from V and 1 base from J, with 6 bases between. CDR3 length: 13 amino acids. The CDR3 nucleotides are TGTGCCAGTAGTATCTCCAGGAACACTGAAGCTTTCTTT. It yields the protein CASSISRNTEAFF.

The chain recombines TRBV5-1 with TRBJ1-2; a weak D match, TRBD1 (6 bases). The CDR3 length is 14 residues. The V end was cut by 0 bases, the J end by 6 bases, with 12 bases between. The V gene's germline CDR1 is SGHRS and CDR2 YFSETQ. This CDR3 is CASSLVPGEDGYTF. In DNA, the CDR3 is TGCGCCAGCAGCTTGGTGCCAGGGGAAGATGGCTACACCTTC.

The V call is TRBV4-1, the J call TRBJ1-1; possibly TRBD1 for D (5 bases). Germline-derived CDR1 and CDR2 are MGHRA and YSYEKL. This CDR3 is 16 amino acids long. Trimming removed 4 bases at V and 2 bases at J, with 17 bases between. CDR3 in amino acids: CASSRLPLRGNTEAFF. CDR3 coding DNA: TGCGCCAGCAGCCGACTCCCGTTAAGGGGAAACACTGAAGCTTTCTTT.

This rearrangement joins TRBV5-1 to TRBJ1-6; D gene ambiguous. V dropped 5 bases and J dropped 7 bases, with 7 bases sitting between them. The V gene's germline CDR1 is SGHRS and CDR2 YFSETQ. The CDR3 runs to 12 residues. The CDR3 DNA is TGCGCCAGCAGAGACACCAATTCACCCCTCCACTTT. This codes for CASRDTNSPLHF.

This clone showed up just once. The rearrangement joins TRBV19 to TRBJ2-5, with 8 bases that match TRBD2. With 5 bases clipped from V and 2 bases from J, the junction kept 10 bases outside the gene matches. This CDR3 spans 16 amino acids. Germline V CDR1 and CDR2: LNHDA, SQIVND (reference sequence). The CDR3 sequence is CASSQYGASGQETQYF. DNA of the CDR3: TGTGCCAGTAGTCAGTATGGGGCTAGCGGGCAAGAGACCCAGTACTTC.

The V gene is TRBV7-2, the J gene TRBJ2-7; 9 positions agree with TRBD1. The germline V gene has CDR1 SGHTA and CDR2 FQGNSA. The CDR3 has 15 residues. The V segment lost 0 bases and the J segment 1 base; nucleotides outside the gene matches: 1. The CDR3 region is CASSLAGQGSYEQYF. In DNA form, the CDR3 reads TGTGCCAGCAGCTTAGCGGGACAGGGATCCTACGAGCAGTACTTC.

The chain has TRBV6-5 and TRBJ2-7; TRBD2 is a possible D gene (7 bases). V gave up 6 bases and J gave up 2 bases, with 11 bases separating them. CDR3 length: 13 amino acids. Germline V gives CDR1 MNHEY, CDR2 SVGAGI. The CDR3 here is CASRGGLTYEQYF. The CDR3 DNA follows: TGTGCCAGCAGGGGGGGGCTGACCTACGAGCAGTACTTC.

The CDR3 nucleotides read TGTGCCAGCAGCTTGGGTAGGGGGCGCGAAGAGACCCAGTACTTC. Translated: CASSLGRGREETQYF. V is TRBV5-6 and J is TRBJ2-5; TRBD1 aligns across 7 bases. Looked up from germline, CDR1 is SGHDT and CDR2 is YYEEEE. V lost 0 bases to trimming and J lost 3 bases; unmatched junction nucleotides: 5. The CDR3 has 15 residues.

This chain joins TRBV5-6 and TRBJ1-5; no clear D. Germline CDR1 SGHDT, CDR2 YYEEEE. The CDR3 spans 15 residues. Trimming pared 4 bases from V and 0 bases from J, leaving 11 bases between. As DNA, the CDR3 is TGTGCCAGCAGCCCAAGATCCTATAGCAATCAGCCCCAGCATTTT. Translating gives CASSPRSYSNQPQHF.

The chain combines TRBV9 with TRBJ1-2; D not resolved. Germline-derived CDR1 and CDR2 are SGDLS and YYNGEE. Between the trimmed V and J ends, which lost 2 bases and 4 bases, there was a span of 15 bases. This CDR3 has 15 amino acids. CDR3 sequence (DNA): TGTGCCAGCAGCGTTGGGGAGTCCAGCGCCTATGGCTACACCTTC. This codes for CASSVGESSAYGYTF.

V usage is TRBV11-3 and J usage is TRBJ1-1; no firm D call. The CDR3 sequence is 13 residues long. Germline values: CDR1 SGHNT, CDR2 YENEEA. The V end lost 2 bases, the J end lost 5 bases, and 9 bases lay between the germline ends. Written as DNA, the CDR3 is TGTGCCAGCAGCTTAAGGAGGAGGACTGAAGCTTTCTTT. This sequence encodes CASSLRRRTEAFF.